This TCR beta chain was retrieved from a study of OX40 agonist ivuxolimab in advanced cancers. About the research overall: Ivuxolimab, an agonist antibody against OX40 (CD134), was given to patients. General study points: Expansion of clones was among the lowest in partial responders at 0.1-3.0 mg/kg.

The V and J ends lost 2 bases and 0 bases respectively, with 5 bases between them. Germline CDR1 and CDR2: SQVTM and ANQGSEA. The CDR3 loop spans 13 amino acids. Comment on this clone: What it binds is not known.

Generated by immunoSEQ multiplex PCR, the TCRdb table keeps only in-frame clones and is missing some. Of fewer than 90,000 clones listed, about 89% are singletons. The specimen was CD4+ or CD8+ T cells sorted from blood, collected in a trial of the OX40 agonist ivuxolimab. This TCR was recovered from an adult with an advanced solid tumor such as melanoma, head and neck, liver or kidney cancer. V usage is TRBV29-1 and J usage is TRBJ1-3; D is ambiguous. CDR3 amino acids: CSVEQVSGNTIYF. The CDR3 DNA sequence: TGCAGCGTTGAACAGGTCTCTGGAAACACCATATATTTT.